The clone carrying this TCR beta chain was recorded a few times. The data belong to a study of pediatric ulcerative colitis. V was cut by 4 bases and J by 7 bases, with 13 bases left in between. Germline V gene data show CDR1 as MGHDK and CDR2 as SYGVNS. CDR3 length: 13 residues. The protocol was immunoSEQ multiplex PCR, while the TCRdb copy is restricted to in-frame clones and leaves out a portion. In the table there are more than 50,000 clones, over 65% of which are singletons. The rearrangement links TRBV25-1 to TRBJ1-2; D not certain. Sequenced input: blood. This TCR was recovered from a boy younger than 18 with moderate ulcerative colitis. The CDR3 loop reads CASSASVLGGYTF. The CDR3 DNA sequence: TGTGCCAGCAGTGCGTCCGTTCTGGGTGGCTACACCTTC.